The next 18 T cell receptor beta chains were all read from a single sample in a study of blood T cell repertoires in COVID-19. Libraries were prepared by immunoSEQ multiplex PCR; TCRdb keeps only in-frame clonotypes and omits some of them. Of about 200,000 clones in the sample, approximately 82% were seen once. Sequencing used PBMCs or T cells enriched from blood (not recorded which). The receptors were sampled from a woman in her sixties or seventies with acute COVID-19.

CDR3: CASIGPGGYNEQFF. Written as DNA, the CDR3 is TGTGCCAGCATAGGACCGGGGGGGTACAATGAGCAGTTCTTC. The chain carries TRBV2 and TRBJ2-1, with 8 bases lining up with TRBD2. V gave up 7 bases and J gave up 4 bases; unmatched junction bases: 6. This CDR3 is built from 14 residues. In germline, CDR1 is SNHLY, CDR2 FYNNEI.

The J gene is TRBJ2-2, the V gene TRBV15; 11 bases align to TRBD1. The ends lost 7 bases at V and 4 bases at J; junction bases unmatched: 5. The CDR3 has 15 amino acids. The germline V gene encodes CDR1 LNHNV and CDR2 YYDKDF (reference sequence). DNA of the CDR3: TGTGCCACCACCCCCGGGACAGGGGGCACCGGGGAGCTGTTTTTT. It is translated as CATTPGTGGTGELFF.

This chain uses TRBV6-1 with TRBJ1-5; D is undetermined. The V gene lost 4 bases and the J gene lost 2 bases, with 15 bases spanning the gap. Germline CDR1 is MNHNS and CDR2 is SASEGT. The CDR3 runs to 16 residues. The CDR3 region is CASSGGSGFGNQPQHF. CDR3 in DNA: TGTGCCAGCAGTGGGGGTTCGGGGTTCGGCAATCAGCCCCAGCATTTT.

This clone was detected once. V and J are TRBV14 and TRBJ1-2; D possibly corresponds to TRBD1 (5 bases). The CDR3 contains 16 residues. Trimming shortened V by 3 bases and J by 6 bases, and 20 bases separated the two germline ends. Germline V gene sequence: CDR1 SGHDN, CDR2 FVKESK. Here the CDR3 DNA reads TGTGCCAGCAGCCAGTATGGGGCGGGGATAAGGAATGGCTACACCTTC. Translated: CASSQYGAGIRNGYTF.

V gene TRBV4-1 combines with J gene TRBJ2-2; TRBD1 aligns across 7 bases. This CDR3 has 16 amino acids. The junction had 3 bases not matched to a gene; V was cut back by 1 base and J by 1 base. Germline assignment: CDR1 MGHRA and CDR2 YSYEKL. CDR3 sequence (DNA): TGCGCCAGCAGCCAAGGACAGGGAAGGAACACCGGGGAGCTGTTTTTT. It yields the protein CASSQGQGRNTGELFF.

This clone was seen only a few times. The V and J genes are TRBV7-9 and TRBJ2-7; TRBD2 agrees at 7 bases. CDR1 is SEHNR, CDR2 FQNEAQ, per germline (reference sequence). After removal of 4 bases from V and 1 base from J, the junction contained 7 bases not matched to a gene. This CDR3 region has 15 residues. The CDR3 DNA sequence: TGTGCCAGCAGCTCTCCCCGGGGGGATTCCTACGAGCAGTACTTC. Protein sequence: CASSSPRGDSYEQYF.

This clone was seen just once. This rearrangement joins TRBV24-1 to TRBJ2-1; TRBD1 is a possible D gene (6 bases). Trimming left V 9 bases short and J 9 bases short, with 23 bases between. This CDR3 spans 15 amino acids. Germline CDR1 is KGHDR and CDR2 is SFDVKD. This CDR3 is CATRARTREGGEQFF. The CDR3 DNA is TGTGCCACCCGGGCGAGGACCCGGGAAGGGGGTGAGCAGTTCTTC.

This chain connects TRBV28 to TRBJ1-5, with a weak D call TRBD1 (5 bases). The CDR3 spans 15 residues. Looked up from germline, CDR1 is MDHEN and CDR2 is SYDVKM. V was clipped by 1 base and J by 3 bases, with 10 bases between them. The CDR3 is CASSLFTGNNQPQHF. DNA for the CDR3: TGTGCCAGCAGTTTATTTACAGGTAACAATCAGCCCCAGCATTTT.

The chain combines TRBV13 with TRBJ1-2; D perhaps matches TRBD1 (6 bases). The V end lost 4 bases, the J end lost 7 bases, and 10 bases lay between the germline ends. The germline V gene has CDR1 PRHDT and CDR2 FYEKMQ (reference sequence). This CDR3 is built from 12 residues. The chain's CDR3 is CASSSQGSGYTF. DNA of the CDR3: TGTGCCAGCAGCTCACAGGGTTCTGGCTACACCTTC.

The chain employs TRBV9 and TRBJ1-2; TRBD1 agrees at 7 bases. V shed 0 bases, J shed 3 bases, and the junction held 11 bases outside the gene matches. This CDR3 has 17 residues. Germline CDR1 is SGDLS and CDR2 is YYNGEE. This chain's CDR3 is CASSVGPTGPRDYGYTF. The CDR3 DNA reads as TGTGCCAGCAGCGTAGGACCGACAGGGCCGCGGGACTATGGCTACACCTTC.

V and J are TRBV30 and TRBJ1-2, with D possibly TRBD1 on 6 matching bases. There are 15 residues in the CDR3. The germline CDR1 and CDR2 sequences are GTSNPN and SVGIG (reference sequence). The V gene lost 2 bases and the J gene lost 6 bases, with 19 bases spanning the gap. CDR3 DNA sequence: TGTGCCTGGAGTATATTCGGGGGGCGGAAAAATGGCTACACCTTC. It yields the protein CAWSIFGGRKNGYTF.

The gene calls are TRBV7-9 and TRBJ1-5; no clear D. The CDR3 is made up of 15 amino acids. Germline V lookup: CDR1 SEHNR, CDR2 FQNEAQ (reference sequence). Trimming left V 1 base short and J 6 bases short, with 13 bases between. The DNA for the CDR3 is TGTGCCAGCAGCTTAGGCGACGGGAGGGTTCAGCCCCAGCATTTT. Translating gives CASSLGDGRVQPQHF.

The J gene is TRBJ1-6, the V gene TRBV6-2 or TRBV6-3, with a possible D match to TRBD1 (6 bases). The CDR3 has 15 residues. The germline CDR1 and CDR2 sequences are MNHEY and SVGEGT. V was cut by 6 bases and J by 9 bases, with 18 bases left in between. The CDR3 region is CASSHHREGGSPLHF. In DNA form, the CDR3 reads TGTGCCAGCAGCCACCACAGGGAAGGGGGTTCACCCCTCCACTTT.

V usage is TRBV6-5 and J usage is TRBJ1-1, with D maybe TRBD1 (6 bases). Per germline, CDR1 MNHEY and CDR2 SVGAGI. Trimming removed 6 bases from V and 10 bases from J, with 15 bases in between. CDR3 size: 12 residues. For the CDR3, the DNA is TGTGCCAGCAGCCTCGGACAGACGGCAGCTTTCTTT. The encoded protein is CASSLGQTAAFF.

The chain uses TRBV19 and TRBJ2-6, with 15 bases that match TRBD2. The ends lost 9 bases at V and 3 bases at J; junction bases unmatched: 9. The CDR3 runs to 18 residues. Germline V gene sequence: CDR1 LNHDA, CDR2 SQIVND (reference sequence). CDR3 loop: CASRTSGRAVGGANVLTF. The CDR3 DNA follows: TGTGCCAGCAGGACTAGCGGGAGGGCCGTCGGTGGGGCCAACGTCCTGACTTTC.

The CDR3 is CASTLAGFDTQYF. CDR3 DNA sequence: TGTGCCAGCACGCTAGCGGGATTCGATACGCAGTATTTT. The chain joins TRBV6-5 to TRBJ2-3; 9 bases align to TRBD2. The CDR3 runs 13 residues. The ends lost 7 bases at V and 6 bases at J; junction bases unmatched: 5. Germline V gives CDR1 MNHEY, CDR2 SVGAGI.

The chain recombines TRBV7-9 with TRBJ2-1, with 7 bases identical to TRBD1. Germline assignment: CDR1 SEHNR and CDR2 FQNEAQ (reference sequence). The CDR3 extends over 16 amino acids. With V trimmed by 5 bases and J by 3 bases, 10 bases remained unmatched. The CDR3 sequence is CASSPPGTENYNEQFF. CDR3 nucleotides: TGTGCCAGCAGCCCCCCTGGGACAGAAAACTACAATGAGCAGTTCTTC.

The gene calls are TRBV7-2 and TRBJ1-1; D might be TRBD1 (5 bases). The V gene lost 6 bases and the J gene lost 2 bases, with 13 bases spanning the gap. CDR3 length equals 14 residues. CDR1 is SGHTA and CDR2 is FQGNSA in the germline V gene. The CDR3, as DNA: TGTGCCAGCAGACGACAGTTAACAAACACTGAAGCTTTCTTT. Protein: CASRRQLTNTEAFF.